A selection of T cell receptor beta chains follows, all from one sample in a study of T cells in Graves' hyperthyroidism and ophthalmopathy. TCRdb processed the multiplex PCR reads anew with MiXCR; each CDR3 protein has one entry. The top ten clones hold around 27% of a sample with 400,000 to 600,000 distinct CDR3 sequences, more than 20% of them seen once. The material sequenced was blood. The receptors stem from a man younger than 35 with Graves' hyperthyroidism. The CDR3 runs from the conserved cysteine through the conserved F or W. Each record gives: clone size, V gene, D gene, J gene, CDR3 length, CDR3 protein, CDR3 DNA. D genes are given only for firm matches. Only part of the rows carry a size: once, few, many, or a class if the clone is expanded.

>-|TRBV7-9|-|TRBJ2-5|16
CASSLAWMGSQETQYF
TGTGCCAGCAGCTTAGCGTGGATGGGCAGCCAAGAGACCCAGTACTTC
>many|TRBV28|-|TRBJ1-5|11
CASSGSQPQHF
TGTGCCAGCAGCGGATCCCAGCCCCAGCATTTT
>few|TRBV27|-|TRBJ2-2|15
CASKPEGGNTGELFF
TGTGCCAGCAAACCCGAAGGAGGGAACACCGGGGAGCTGTTTTTT
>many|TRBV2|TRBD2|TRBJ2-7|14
CASSEGRGKYEQYF
TGTGCCAGCAGTGAAGGGCGGGGGAAATACGAGCAGTACTTC
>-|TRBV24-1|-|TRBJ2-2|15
CATSDPGRDTGELFF
TGTGCCACCAGTGATCCCGGACGTGACACCGGGGAGCTGTTTTTT
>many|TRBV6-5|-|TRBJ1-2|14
CASSLSTSVYGYTF
TGTGCCAGCAGCCTCTCTACATCAGTATATGGCTACACCTTC
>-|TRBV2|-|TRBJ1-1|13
CASSAAFVDEAFF
TGTGCCAGCAGTGCCGCCTTTGTGGATGAAGCTTTCTTT
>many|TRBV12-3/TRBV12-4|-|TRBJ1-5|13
CASSAKGQQPQHF
TGTGCCAGCAGTGCAAAGGGGCAGCAGCCCCAGCATTTT
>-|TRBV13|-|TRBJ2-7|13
CASSGTQSYEQHF
TGTGCCAGCAGCGGGACGCAGTCCTACGAGCAGCACTTC
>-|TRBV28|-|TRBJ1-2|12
CASRWGGDGYTF
TGTGCCAGCAGATGGGGCGGGGACGGCTACACCTTC
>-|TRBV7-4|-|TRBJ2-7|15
CASSLGTLPGYEQYF
TGTGCCAGCAGCTTAGGGACACTCCCCGGATACGAGCAGTACTTC
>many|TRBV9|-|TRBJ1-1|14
CASSVDGTDTEAFF
TGTGCCAGCAGCGTAGATGGGACCGACACTGAAGCTTTCTTT
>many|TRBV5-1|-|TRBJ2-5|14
CASSLGGGHETQYF
TGCGCCAGCAGCTTGGGGGGGGGCCATGAGACCCAGTACTTC
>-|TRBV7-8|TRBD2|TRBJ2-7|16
CASSSLRGTSGYEQYF
TGTGCCAGCAGCTCTTTACGCGGGACTAGCGGTTACGAGCAGTACTTC
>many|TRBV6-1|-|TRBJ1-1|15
CASTSRGDLNTEAFF
TGTGCCAGCACCTCCCGGGGGGATTTGAACACTGAAGCTTTCTTT
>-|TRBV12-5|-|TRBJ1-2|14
CASGLDREVYGYTF
TGTGCTAGTGGTTTGGACAGGGAAGTCTATGGCTACACCTTC
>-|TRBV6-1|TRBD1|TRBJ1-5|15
CASSEGQGGSWPQHF
TGTGCCAGCAGTGAAGGACAGGGCGGTTCGTGGCCCCAGCATTTT
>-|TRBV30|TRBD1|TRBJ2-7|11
CAMDRVSEQYF
TGTGCCATGGACAGGGTGAGCGAGCAGTACTTC
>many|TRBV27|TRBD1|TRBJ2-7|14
CASSLSGGGYEQYF
TGTGCCAGCTCCCTCTCAGGGGGTGGATACGAGCAGTACTTC
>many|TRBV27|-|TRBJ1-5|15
CASSPRGGSNQPQHF
TGTGCCAGCAGTCCCCGGGGGGGTAGCAATCAGCCCCAGCATTTT
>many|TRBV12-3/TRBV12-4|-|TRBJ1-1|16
CASSPHPMGSNTEAFF
TGTGCCAGCAGTCCCCACCCGATGGGAAGTAACACTGAAGCTTTCTTT
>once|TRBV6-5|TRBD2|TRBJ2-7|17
CASSSSRGGRAADEQYF
TGTGCCAGCAGTTCCTCCAGGGGCGGGAGGGCCGCCGACGAGCAGTACTTC
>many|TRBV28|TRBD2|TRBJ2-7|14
CASSLFRGDYEQYF
TGTGCCAGCAGTTTATTTCGGGGGGACTACGAGCAGTACTTC
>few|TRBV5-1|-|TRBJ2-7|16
CASSSGRGMRLNEQYF
TGCGCCAGCAGCTCGGGAAGGGGCATGAGGTTGAACGAGCAGTACTTC
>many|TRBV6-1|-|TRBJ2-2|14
CASSRQENTGELFF
TGTGCCAGCAGTAGACAGGAAAACACCGGGGAGCTGTTTTTT
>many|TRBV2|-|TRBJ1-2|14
CASSEKQGSYGYTF
TGTGCCAGCAGTGAAAAACAGGGCTCCTATGGCTACACCTTC
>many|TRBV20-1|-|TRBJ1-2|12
CSDDEANYGYTF
TGCAGCGACGACGAGGCCAACTATGGCTACACCTTC
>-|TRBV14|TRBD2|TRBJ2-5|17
CASSQDFRLAGEETQYF
TGTGCCAGCAGCCAAGACTTTCGACTAGCGGGAGAGGAGACCCAGTACTTC
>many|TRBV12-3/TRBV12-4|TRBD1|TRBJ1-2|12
CASSLTGSGYTF
TGTGCCAGCAGTTTGACAGGGTCTGGCTACACCTTC
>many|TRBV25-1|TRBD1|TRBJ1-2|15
CASSGDSRGGYGYTF
TGTGCCAGCAGTGGGGACAGTCGCGGGGGTTATGGCTACACCTTC
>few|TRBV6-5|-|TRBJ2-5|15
CASSYGQWGWETQYF
TGTGCCAGCAGTTACGGGCAGTGGGGTTGGGAGACCCAGTACTTC
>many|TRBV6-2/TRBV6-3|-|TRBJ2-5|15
CASTTTGIGQETQYF
TGTGCCAGCACCACCACGGGGATTGGGCAAGAGACCCAGTACTTC
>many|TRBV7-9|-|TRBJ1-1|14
CASRSLSGGLEAFF
TGTGCCAGCAGATCCCTCTCGGGGGGGCTTGAAGCTTTCTTT
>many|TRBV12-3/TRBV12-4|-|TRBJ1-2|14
CASSWTPQIYGYTF
TGTGCCAGCAGTTGGACACCACAAATCTATGGCTACACCTTC
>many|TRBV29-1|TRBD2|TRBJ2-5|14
CSLPGGAVQETQYF
TGCAGCCTCCCGGGGGGAGCAGTTCAAGAGACCCAGTACTTC
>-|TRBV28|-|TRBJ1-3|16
CASNSPDRPSGNTIYF
TGTGCCAGCAATTCTCCAGACAGGCCCTCTGGAAACACCATATATTTT
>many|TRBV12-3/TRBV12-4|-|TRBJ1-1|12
CASSLGQVEAFF
TGTGCCAGCAGTTTAGGACAGGTTGAAGCTTTCTTT
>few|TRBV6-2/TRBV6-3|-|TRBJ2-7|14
CASSREQGLYEQYF
TGTGCCAGCAGTCGCGAACAGGGTCTCTACGAGCAGTACTTC
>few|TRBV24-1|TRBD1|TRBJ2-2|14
CATSDFGTAGELFF
TGTGCCACCAGTGATTTTGGGACAGCCGGGGAGCTGTTTTTT
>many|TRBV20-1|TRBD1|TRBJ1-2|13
CSAPTGTGTGYTF
TGCAGTGCTCCCACCGGGACAGGGACTGGCTACACCTTC
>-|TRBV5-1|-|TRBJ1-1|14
CASSSDVGNTDAFF
TGCGCCAGCAGCTCGGACGTAGGGAACACTGATGCTTTCTTT
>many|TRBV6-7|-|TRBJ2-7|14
CASTHTVPGHEQYF
TGTGCCAGCACCCACACGGTCCCCGGGCACGAGCAGTACTTC
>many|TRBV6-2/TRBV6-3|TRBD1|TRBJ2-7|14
CASSYETGGYEQYF
TGTGCCAGCAGTTATGAGACAGGGGGCTACGAGCAGTACTTC
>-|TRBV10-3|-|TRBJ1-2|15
CATRQDSNPSYGYTF
TGTGCCACCAGACAGGACAGTAATCCCTCTTATGGCTACACCTTC
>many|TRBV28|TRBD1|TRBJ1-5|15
CASRQGGDSNQPQHF
TGTGCCAGCCGACAGGGTGGGGATAGCAATCAGCCCCAGCATTTT
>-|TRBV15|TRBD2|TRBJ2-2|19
CATSRRGLAGASNTGELFF
TGTGCCACCAGCAGACGTGGACTAGCGGGGGCCTCGAACACCGGGGAGCTGTTTTTT
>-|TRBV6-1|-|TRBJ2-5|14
CASSQRTIQETQYF
TGTGCCAGCAGTCAGCGGACGATTCAAGAGACCCAGTACTTC
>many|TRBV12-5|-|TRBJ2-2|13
CASGFFGAGELFF
-
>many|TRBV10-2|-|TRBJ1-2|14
CASSEGTGGSGYTF
TGCGCCAGCAGTGAGGGGACGGGCGGGAGCGGCTACACCTTC
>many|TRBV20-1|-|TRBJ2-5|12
CSATTDKETQYF
TGCAGTGCTACGACAGATAAAGAGACCCAGTACTTC